Shown below are 8 T cell receptor beta chains from a single sample sequenced in a study of blood T cell repertoires in COVID-19 (dated by TCRdb to the early 2020s). Library method: the immunoSEQ multiplex PCR assay. TCRdb provides this immuneACCESS table in a form limited to in-frame rearrangements. Some clones are lacking; in checked studies, under half of them reflect an unresolved V gene, and why the rest are absent is not known. The sample has 70,000 to 100,000 clones on record, around 67% of them singletons. Jointly, the top ten make up about 26% of the sample. Input material: peripheral blood. Source of these receptors: a woman aged 55-69 years in a cohort sampled during active or convalescent COVID-19.

The rearrangement uses TRBV2 and TRBJ2-5; TRBD2 aligns across 8 bases. V lost 8 bases, J lost 6 bases, and 11 bases stayed unmatched. Germline V lookup: CDR1 SNHLY, CDR2 FYNNEI. This CDR3 has 14 residues. The CDR3 nucleotides are TGTGCCAGCCGGGGGACTAGTCGGTCGCAGACCCAGTACTTC. This codes for CASRGTSRSQTQYF. The full variable domain, its missing parts supplied by reference TRBV2 and TRBJ2-5, is EPEVTQTPSHQVTQMGQEVILRCVPISNHLYFYWYRQILGQKVEFLVSFYNNEISEKSEIFDDQFSVERPDGSNFTLKIRSTKLEDSAMYFCASRGTSRSQTQYFGPGTRLLVL.

This clone occurred once. In DNA, the CDR3 is TGCGCCAGCAGCTCGGGACAGGGGATCACCTACGAGCAGTACTTC. The encoded protein is CASSSGQGITYEQYF. This chain uses TRBV5-1 with TRBJ2-7, with 10 bases matching TRBD1. This CDR3 has 15 residues. V was clipped by 3 bases and J by 2 bases; unmatched bases: 5. CDR1 SGHRS and CDR2 YFSETQ come from the germline V gene.

This clone has just a few counts. This sequence joins TRBV7-3 and TRBJ2-1, with 14 nucleotides matching TRBD2. Per the germline V gene, CDR1 is SGHTA and CDR2 is FQGTGA. Germline trimming cut 5 bases from V and 9 bases from J; bases unmatched to any gene: 6. The CDR3 runs 15 residues. CDR3 residues: CASSPRLAGGREQFF. CDR3 DNA: TGTGCCAGCAGCCCTAGACTAGCGGGGGGGCGTGAGCAGTTCTTC.

V usage is TRBV30 and J usage is TRBJ2-3; D is uncertain. V was shortened by 5 bases and J by 8 bases, with 11 bases between the two germline ends. The germline V gene encodes CDR1 GTSNPN and CDR2 SVGIG (reference sequence). The CDR3 runs to 11 residues. Written as DNA, the CDR3 is TGTGCCTGGGGGCCCTCGGGTACGCAGTATTTT. This translates into CAWGPSGTQYF.

The V and J genes are TRBV11-1 and TRBJ2-2; tentative D call: TRBD2 (5 bases). The germline gives CDR1 SGHAT, CDR2 FQDESV (reference sequence). The V and J ends lost 5 bases and 1 base respectively, with 14 bases between them. The CDR3 consists of 16 residues. The CDR3 is CASSLLGRGNTGELFF. In DNA, the CDR3 is TGTGCCAGCAGCCTCCTGGGTCGGGGGAACACCGGGGAGCTGTTTTTT.

The V and J genes are TRBV7-6 and TRBJ2-7, with a possible D match to TRBD2 (5 bases). CDR1 is SGHVS and CDR2 is FNYEAQ in the germline V gene. Between the trimmed V and J ends, which lost 4 bases and 5 bases, there was a span of 9 bases. The CDR3 consists of 12 residues. The CDR3 spells CASSSGGHEQYF. The CDR3 DNA reads TGTGCCAGCAGCTCCGGCGGGCACGAGCAGTACTTC.

This rearrangement joins TRBV5-4 to TRBJ2-4, with D perhaps TRBD1 (6 bases). V was pared by 2 bases and J by 1 base, with 7 bases between. This CDR3 has 14 amino acids. Per the germline V gene, CDR1 is SGHNT and CDR2 is YYREEE (reference sequence). Here the CDR3 reads CASSFQGAKNIQYF. CDR3 sequence (DNA): TGTGCCAGCAGCTTTCAGGGGGCCAAAAACATTCAGTACTTC.

This clone showed up just once. The chain uses TRBV25-1 and TRBJ1-4, with TRBD1 as a possible D gene (6 bases). The CDR3 has 14 amino acids. Per germline, CDR1 MGHDK and CDR2 SYGVNS. V was clipped by 3 bases and J by 8 bases, with 13 bases between them. The CDR3 coding sequence is TGTGCCAGCAGTGATAACAGGGTAGGCGAAAAACTGTTTTTT. Translated: CASSDNRVGEKLFF.